The clone carrying this TCR beta chain turned up a few times. The antigen remains undetermined. Then a second PCR, running about 6 to 12 cycles, was carried out with a sample-barcoded 5' primer and a J-beta primer mix. TCRdb passed the 5' RACE reads through MiXCR, listing each CDR3 protein once. The sample records fewer than 1,000,000 distinct CDR3 sequences, around two fifths being singletons. V lost 4 bases to trimming and J lost 2 bases; unmatched junction nucleotides: 9. The CDR3 is made up of 16 amino acids. Germline lookup yields CDR1 SGHTS and CDR2 YDEGEE. This sample was taken from a study of blood T cells in healthy people across ages. Study context: The template switching approach captured approximately one barcoded beta molecule for every two T cells.

General study points: Long-lived donors exceeded aged donors in naive CD4+ cells and diversity. The study lacked donor CMV status, which possibly confounded expanded clonotype changes.

Material: blood. The receptor was derived from a man aged 55 to 69 in good health. This chain uses TRBV5-8 with TRBJ2-3; 8 nucleotides align to TRBD1. Written as DNA, the CDR3 is TGTGCCAGCAGCCCTGAGGACAGGGATAACACAGATACGCAGTATTTT. Translated: CASSPEDRDNTDTQYF.